This T cell receptor beta chain was obtained from a study of blood T cells in healthy people across ages (dated by TCRdb to between 2014 and 2017). For context, the study as a whole: In model experiments, template switching captured roughly one uniquely barcoded TCR beta cDNA molecule for every two T cells. For two donors (one aged 18 to 29 and one aged 80 or older), the study analyzed two additional independent replicas of 1 million unique cDNA reads from the same blood draw. To avoid experimental bias, donors of different ages were distributed randomly across sequencing lanes. To track age-related changes in TCR beta repertoire diversity, the study relied on deep sequencing normalized with unique cDNA molecular identifiers. The donors were divided into four age groups: young (average approximately 16 years), middle-aged (approximately 42), aged (around 59) and long-lived (roughly 88). The research as a whole found: Total diversity estimates from one million sequenced T cells were considered lower bounds and underestimates. Since profiling was done on bulk unsorted PBMCs, naive and antigen-experienced compartments could not be conclusively compared. Compared with the aged group, the long-lived group had more naive CD4+ T cells, fewer expanded clones and increased TCR diversity, suggesting age selection. Because donor CMV infection status was unknown, age-related changes in expanded clonotypes were potentially confounded. A strong correlation was found between observed TCR beta diversity and the percentage of naive T cells measured by flow cytometry. As age increased, observed TCR beta diversity per million T cells dropped in a roughly linear way, and a significant reduction was already evident by age 40.

The CDR3 has 12 amino acids, counting the end cysteine and phenylalanine. The sequence is cut down to CDR3 DNA, 36 bases in frame from base 1. The CDR1 and CDR2 encoded by the germline V gene are MNHNS and SASEGT. V is clipped by 6 bases and J by 11 bases, and the sequence between their germline boundaries is 14 bases long. The method behind the library was 5' RACE. The instrument was an Illumina HiSeq 2500. A second PCR of roughly 6 to 12 cycles was run with a J-beta primer mix and a sample-barcoded 5' primer. A unique molecular identifier was introduced onto each TCR beta cDNA molecule by a template-switch 5' adaptor carrying 12 random nucleotides. Each sample yielded at least 2.5 million CDR3-containing paired-end reads. All of the RNA was converted into first-strand cDNA using the Mint cDNA synthesis kit, with a TRBC-specific oligonucleotide serving as the primer. All cDNA was treated with uracil-DNA glycosylase and then went through a first 18-cycle PCR with the universal primers M1SS and BC2_uni_R. The original methods were these. Each sample was normalized by randomly selecting 1 million high-quality reads, each carrying a distinct molecular identifier. Instead of being binned into consensus sequences, reads that shared molecular identifiers were thrown out. MiTCR, run with a Q25 quality threshold and the strictest error-elimination algorithm, handled CDR3 identification, clonotype clustering and error correction. A nonparametric unseen species model with Euler transformation was used to estimate a lower bound on total TCR beta diversity. In TCRdb, the public reads were trimmed at Q25 with fastp and aligned with MiXCR, with productive beta chains retained. Each record represents a unique CDR3 protein, reported with the most common genes and DNA among its rows. These V and J calls originate from TCRdb's pipeline instead of the authors' own analysis. The sample includes 850,000 to 1,300,000 distinct CDR3 sequences, with under 55% observed a single time. About 19% of the sample belongs to the ten largest clones.

The roughly 39 donors, aged roughly 6 to 100 years, were systemically healthy Caucasian individuals from Russia. Ten milliliters of peripheral blood were collected from each donor into EDTA-treated Vacutainer tubes. PBMCs were isolated by Ficoll-Paque density-gradient centrifugation, with at least 6 million obtained per sample. Total RNA was extracted from PBMCs with Trizol reagent, with at least 5.5 micrograms obtained per sample. For every donor, an aliquot of PBMCs went through flow cytometry to measure the percentages of naive CD45RAhigh/CD27high T cells. With respect to this clonotype: Its antigen remains undetermined. Base qualities are not at hand, and no much larger clone is one base apart.

This receptor was obtained from a woman in her sixties or seventies in good health. Recombination joined TRBV6-1 with TRBJ1-5, with the D gene call left open. Sequencing was performed on blood. The CDR3 corresponds to CASREGLRTQHF. The DNA sequence is given as TGTGCCAGCAGGGAGGGCCTAAGGACCCAGCATTTT.